The source of this T cell receptor beta chain is a study of CXCR3-negative and CXCR3-positive naive CD8 T cells. Whole-study context: For each library, about 1.5 +/- 0.3 million TRB reads were obtained, 130 million to 150 million in total.

The libraries of TRB cDNA were constructed through 5' RACE using UMI labels. Following a re-call of the 5' RACE reads, TCRdb has one entry per CDR3 protein and lacks DNA. The sample table sets out 60,000 to 65,000 distinct CDR3 sequences. Using triplicate sorts, 300,000 cells were collected each time from every CD8+ T cell subset. With respect to this clonotype: What it recognizes is unknown.

Per the germline V gene, CDR1 is DFQATT and CDR2 is SNEGSKA (reference sequence). The CDR3 totals 13 residues. Study-wide findings and caveats: Higher TRB CDR3 hydrophobicity marked CXCR3-positive naive cells relative to CXCR3-negative naive cells. Both naive subsets had comparably high diversity; memory CD8+ cells much lower.

The sequencing sample was made of naive CXCR3+ CD8+ T cells from blood. The subset is: CD45RO-CCR7+CD27+CD95- naive CD8+ T cells expressing CXCR3 (TNR3+). The receptor was isolated from a human donor in good health. Some clones in this sample may be carry-over from other donors' samples. The chain joins TRBV20-1 to TRBJ2-3; TCRdb outputs TRBD1, but without DNA this stays unchecked. CDR3 in amino acids: CSARPGITDTQYF.